This T cell receptor beta chain was obtained from a study of T-cell memory formation after mild COVID-19 (dated by TCRdb to about 2021). Regarding the research as a whole: Most TCR sequence clusters were specific to one of the two donors. In two donors, T-cell clones that expanded and contracted after mild COVID-19 were followed by sequencing TCRalpha and TCRbeta repertoires longitudinally. The cohort comprised two young, previously healthy adult volunteers, one female and one male.

What the research found in general, with its limitations: Contracting CD4+ clones were located mainly in the CM and EM memory subsets, whereas CD8+ clones were found to be enriched in EMRA. SARS-CoV-2 specificity of the second-wave clones peaking on day 37 was not confirmed. Some responding clones were detected in pre-infection memory, suggesting pre-existing cross-reactive memory T cells joined the SARS-CoV-2 response. Clones that contracted from day 15 to 85 showed balanced CD4/CD8 phenotypes, whereas a second wave of clones that expanded from day 15 to 37 leaned towards CD4+. The study included only a couple of mild cases, and larger cohorts that include severe cases with pre-infection samples were judged to be necessary.

The run used an Illumina NovaSeq 6000. Using 5'RACE with constant-segment primers, TCRalpha and TCRbeta cDNA libraries were constructed, with sample barcodes and unique molecular identifiers added in the process. RNA was extracted from every sample with Trizol reagent. Amplification of the libraries took two PCR steps, and the second step added a second sample barcode plus Illumina TruSeq adapters. The libraries were sequenced on an Illumina NovaSeq using 2 x 150 bp paired-end reads. The authors' analysis ran thus. Reads were demultiplexed and collapsed into UMI-guided consensus sequences with migec v1.2.7. With mixcr v2.1.11, UMI consensuses were aligned to TRA and TRB V and J templates and assembled into clonotypes. A clonotype was counted as expanded or contracted only if both edgeR and NoisET called the change significant, with noise models trained on biological replicates. For edgeR calls, a false discovery rate-adjusted p below 0.01 and a log2 fold-change threshold of 1 were applied. As an exploratory analysis of dynamics, PCA with hierarchical clustering was applied to max-normalized trajectories of the 1000 most abundant clonotypes. Separately sequenced CD4+ and CD8+ repertoires were used to assign a CD4 or CD8 phenotype to each responding clone. The public reads were reprocessed in TCRdb via fastp at Q25 and MiXCR, keeping in-frame beta chains. When rows share a CDR3 protein, they turn into one entry using the most common DNA and genes. The V and J calls and clone size come from TCRdb's table, not from the authors' own analysis. This sample has hundreds of thousands of distinct CDR3 sequences in its table, and about a sixth of those were observed once. Of the sample, about 12% is held by the ten largest clones.

Looking up the germline V gene yields CDR1 SGHVS and CDR2 FNYEAQ. Trimming takes 2 bases from V and 0 bases from J, and the germline ends sit 17 bases apart. Taken from cysteine to phenylalanine, the CDR3 has 18 residues. CDR3 DNA is the only sequence kept; it has 54 bases, read in frame from the first base. PBMCs were isolated by Ficoll-Paque density gradient centrifugation. This clonotype showed up just a few times. The antigen it binds to is not known. Nothing much larger sits one base from this clone, and base qualities are not available. Recombination linked TRBV7-6 to TRBJ2-1; the D gene is perhaps TRBD1 or TRBD2, as each covers 5 bases. The source material was PBMCs or a T cell subset sorted from them (not recorded which). The clonotype was recovered from an adult woman who had mild COVID-19 (a few samples of this study predate the infection). The sample titles of this study are shuffled in the database, so cell type and time point are left out; the donor was told from shared clones. CDR3 region: CASSLRTGTQSSYNEQFF. The DNA sequence follows: TGTGCCAGCAGCTTACGAACCGGGACGCAGAGCTCCTACAATGAGCAGTTCTTC.